These 9 T cell receptor beta chains came from one sample sequenced in a study of cytomegalovirus exposure and HLA in healthy donors. PCR involved 60 Vbeta and 13 Jbeta primers. Here immunoSEQ multiplex PCR was the method, and the copy in TCRdb shows in-frame clones only, minus some. The repertoire includes approximately 120,000 clones, roughly 18% of them detected once, and roughly 3% sits in the top ten. The sample was PBMCs. These receptors were collected from a female donor in good health and CMV-seropositive.

This chain links TRBV7-8 with TRBJ1-2; the D gene is possibly TRBD1 (5 bases). The length of the CDR3 is 16 residues. V dropped 1 base and J dropped 0 bases, with 12 bases sitting between them. Germline-derived CDR1 and CDR2 are SGHVS and FQNEAQ. CDR3 sequence reads: CASSLDGRATNYGYTF. CDR3 DNA sequence: TGTGCCAGCAGCTTAGATGGCAGGGCTACTAACTATGGCTACACCTTC.

This chain uses TRBV2 with TRBJ1-4; tentatively, D is TRBD1 (6 bases). Germline V gene data show CDR1 as SNHLY and CDR2 as FYNNEI. Trimming took off 6 bases at V and 0 bases at J, with 11 bases between the two ends. This CDR3 region has 15 residues. The CDR3 sequence: CASRKTGSTNEKLFF. The CDR3 coding sequence is TGTGCCAGCAGGAAGACAGGCTCAACTAATGAAAAACTGTTTTTT.

This rearrangement joins TRBV28 to TRBJ1-5; D uncertain. Germline assignment: CDR1 MDHEN and CDR2 SYDVKM. The CDR3 has 16 residues. V was shortened by 3 bases and J by 2 bases, with 14 bases between the two germline ends. The CDR3 is CASSFRDLGRNQPQHF. CDR3 DNA sequence: TGTGCCAGCAGTTTTCGTGACCTAGGTCGCAATCAGCCCCAGCATTTT.

The chain carries TRBV27 and TRBJ1-6; D is unresolved. V lost 7 bases and J 10 bases, leaving 17 bases between the germline ends. The CDR3 totals 14 residues. Germline loops: CDR1 MNHEY, CDR2 SMNVEV (reference sequence). Written as DNA, the CDR3 is TGTGCCAGCAAACCCGGATCAGCAGGCTCACCCCTCCACTTT. This gives the protein CASKPGSAGSPLHF.

This chain uses TRBV28 with TRBJ1-2, with D tentatively TRBD1 (6 bases). The V end was cut by 8 bases, the J end by 4 bases, with 14 bases between. The germline V gene has CDR1 MDHEN and CDR2 SYDVKM. This CDR3 contains 13 residues. This CDR3 is CASLQGFPYGYTF. The DNA for the CDR3 is TGTGCCAGCCTCCAGGGGTTCCCCTATGGCTACACCTTC.

V gene TRBV5-1 combines with J gene TRBJ2-2; the D is unclear. Germline loops: CDR1 SGHRS, CDR2 YFSETQ. V dropped 0 bases and J dropped 2 bases, with 5 bases sitting between them. The CDR3 runs to 14 residues. The CDR3: CASSLETNTGELFF. Here the CDR3 DNA reads TGCGCCAGCAGCTTGGAGACAAACACCGGGGAGCTGTTTTTT.

The CDR3 reads CASSRQGRRAGELFF. The CDR3, as DNA: TGTGCCAGCAGTCGACAGGGCAGGAGGGCCGGGGAGCTGTTTTTT. J is TRBJ2-2 and V is TRBV28, with TRBD1 as a possible D gene (7 bases). Between the trimmed V and J ends, which lost 5 bases and 6 bases, there was a span of 16 bases. Germline V lookup: CDR1 MDHEN, CDR2 SYDVKM. The CDR3 contains 15 residues.

This clone was found a few times. The chain couples TRBV7-8 to TRBJ2-1; 16 bases line up with TRBD2. This CDR3 spans 16 amino acids. Germline V gene lookup returns CDR1 SGHVS and CDR2 FQNEAQ. V shed 3 bases, J shed 7 bases, and the junction held 3 bases outside the gene matches. The CDR3 DNA follows: TGTGCCAGCAGCTTGGGGGGACTAGCGGGAGGGAATGAGCAGTTCTTC. It codes for CASSLGGLAGGNEQFF.

This clone was seen only a few times. The chain links TRBV19 to TRBJ1-4; D may be TRBD1 (6 bases). V was pared by 6 bases and J by 4 bases, with 15 bases between. Per the germline V gene, CDR1 is LNHDA and CDR2 is SQIVND (reference sequence). The CDR3 totals 15 residues. The CDR3 coding sequence is TGTGCCAGTAGCGATCGGACAGCCCATAATGAAAAACTGTTTTTT. It yields the protein CASSDRTAHNEKLFF.